This T cell receptor beta chain was captured in a study of T cell responses to AZD1222 COVID-19 vaccine. The study, taken as a whole, reports: The number of AZD1222 recipients seropositive at baseline was only five or six.

Trimming at V came to 4 bases and at J to 7 bases, leaving 3 bases not matched to a gene. This CDR3 has 13 residues. The germline gives CDR1 SGHAT, CDR2 FQDESV (reference sequence). Note on this clone: Its antigen is as yet unknown.

Profiling relied on immunoSEQ multiplex PCR, and the TCRdb table lists in-frame clones only, not all of them. In the table there are tens of thousands of clones, 90% to 95% of which are singletons. This sequence originates from an adult who received the AZD1222 COVID-19 vaccine. The material sequenced was peripheral blood, taken 28 days after the second AZD1222 dose. The J gene is TRBJ1-5, the V gene TRBV11-1, with 8 bases fitting TRBD1. The CDR3 sequence is CASSSDRGQPQHF. The CDR3 nucleotides read TGTGCCAGCAGCTCAGACAGGGGACAGCCCCAGCATTTT.